This TCR beta chain was retrieved from a study of shared clonotypes between healthy human individuals. With 2 bases removed from V and 6 bases from J, the gap between germline ends came to 11 bases. The CDR3 spans 14 residues. In germline, CDR1 is SEHNR, CDR2 FQNEAQ (reference sequence). The assay was carried out at the deep level. The method was immunoSEQ multiplex PCR; TCRdb's version includes in-frame clones alone and lacks a portion of them. The sample records about 1.4 million clones, around 97% being singletons. This receptor was taken from a young man in good health. V usage is TRBV7-9 and J usage is TRBJ1-3; D may be TRBD1 (6 bases). Sequencing input: naive CD4+ T cells sorted from blood. Subset reported: CD45RA+ positively selected. The DNA for the CDR3 is TGTGCCAGCAGCTTATCCCAGGGGTCAAACACCATATATTTT. It yields the protein CASSLSQGSNTIYF. The full variable domain, rest sourced from reference TRBV7-9 and TRBJ1-3, is DTGVSQNPRHKITKRGQNVTFRCDPISEHNRLYWYRQTLGQGPEFLTYFQNEAQLEKSRLLSDRFSAERPKGSFSTLEIQRTEQGDSAMYLCASSLSQGSNTIYFGEGSWLTVV.